The 8 T cell receptor beta chains in this list originate from one sample, sequenced in a study of blood T cell repertoires in COVID-19. Measured with immunoSEQ multiplex PCR; TCRdb has only the in-frame clones, and not every one. The profile shows about 49,000 clones, approximately 85% of them singletons. Sequencing input: peripheral blood. The receptors derive from a woman aged 55-70 years with acute or convalescent COVID-19.

V gene TRBV19 combines with J gene TRBJ1-5; tentatively, D is TRBD1 (5 bases). CDR1 and CDR2 from the germline V gene are LNHDA and SQIVND (reference sequence). CDR3 size: 12 residues. V was pared by 4 bases and J by 7 bases, with 8 bases between. CDR3 loop: CASSSGGQPQHF. CDR3 coding DNA: TGTGCCAGTAGTAGCGGGGGACAGCCCCAGCATTTT.

The chain joins TRBV7-8 to TRBJ1-5, with D possibly TRBD1 on 5 matching bases. The CDR3 sequence is 17 residues long. V lost 2 bases and J 0 bases, leaving 14 bases between the germline ends. Germline values: CDR1 SGHVS, CDR2 FQNEAQ. CDR3 region: CASSLQTGIDSNQPQHF. Here the CDR3 DNA reads TGTGCCAGCAGCTTACAAACAGGCATCGATAGCAATCAGCCCCAGCATTTT.

This clone has a single count. The chain uses TRBV15 and TRBJ2-3; 7 nucleotides line up with TRBD2. V dropped 6 bases and J dropped 0; count of bases not matched to a gene: 9. Germline V lookup: CDR1 LNHNV, CDR2 YYDKDF (reference sequence). The CDR3 contains 16 residues. The CDR3 sequence: CATRPGGAGSTDTQYF. CDR3 nucleotides: TGTGCCACCAGACCGGGGGGAGCGGGTAGCACAGATACGCAGTATTTT.

This clone came up once. V and J are TRBV7-9 and TRBJ1-2, with D perhaps matching TRBD1 (6 bases). CDR1 is SEHNR and CDR2 is FQNEAQ in the germline V gene (reference sequence). The CDR3 covers 19 residues. With 0 bases removed from V and 2 bases from J, the gap between germline ends came to 22 bases. CDR3 region: CASSLASFVGAQVNYGYTF. Written as DNA, the CDR3 is TGTGCCAGCAGCTTAGCATCCTTTGTGGGGGCGCAGGTGAACTATGGCTACACCTTC.

This clone appeared a few times. CDR3 region: CSVEAIAGYEQYF. CDR3 DNA sequence: TGCAGCGTTGAAGCCATAGCGGGCTACGAGCAGTACTTC. This chain uses TRBV29-1 with TRBJ2-7, with TRBD2 identical over 7 bases. CDR1 SQVTM and CDR2 ANQGSEA come from the germline V gene. The CDR3 has 13 residues. The V and J ends lost 1 base and 3 bases, in that order; junction bases with no gene match: 3.

A few counts support this clone. J is TRBJ2-3 and V is TRBV7-2; a possible D gene is TRBD1 (6 bases). V gave up 0 bases and J gave up 1 base, with 11 bases separating them. CDR1 SGHTA and CDR2 FQGNSA come from the germline V gene. CDR3 length: 16 residues. This CDR3 reads CASSLAGTSRTDTQYF. In DNA, the CDR3 is TGTGCCAGCAGCTTAGCAGGGACAAGCCGCACAGATACGCAGTATTTT.

The rearrangement joins TRBV5-8 to TRBJ1-1; 7 bases map to TRBD1. CDR1 is SGHTS, CDR2 YDEGEE, per germline. The CDR3 is made up of 16 amino acids. Germline trimming cut 4 bases from V and 0 bases from J; bases unmatched to any gene: 9. CDR3 loop: CASSDETGIMNTEAFF. In DNA form, the CDR3 reads TGTGCCAGCAGCGACGAGACAGGGATTATGAACACTGAAGCTTTCTTT.

This clone was picked up one time. The gene calls are TRBV5-4 and TRBJ2-1, with 8 bases that match TRBD2. Unmatched junction bases numbered 10, after V lost 0 bases and J lost 8 bases. This CDR3 comprises 16 residues. Per germline, CDR1 SGHNT and CDR2 YYREEE (reference sequence). The CDR3: CASSLALSGSSDEQFF. DNA of the CDR3: TGTGCCAGCAGCTTGGCCTTAAGCGGGAGTAGCGATGAGCAGTTCTTC. The full variable domain, completed using reference TRBV5-4 and TRBJ2-1, is ETGVTQSPTHLIKTRGQQVTLRCSSQSGHNTVSWYQQALGQGPQFIFQYYREEENGRGNFPPRFSGLQFPNYSSELNVNALELDDSALYLCASSLALSGSSDEQFFGPGTRLTVL.